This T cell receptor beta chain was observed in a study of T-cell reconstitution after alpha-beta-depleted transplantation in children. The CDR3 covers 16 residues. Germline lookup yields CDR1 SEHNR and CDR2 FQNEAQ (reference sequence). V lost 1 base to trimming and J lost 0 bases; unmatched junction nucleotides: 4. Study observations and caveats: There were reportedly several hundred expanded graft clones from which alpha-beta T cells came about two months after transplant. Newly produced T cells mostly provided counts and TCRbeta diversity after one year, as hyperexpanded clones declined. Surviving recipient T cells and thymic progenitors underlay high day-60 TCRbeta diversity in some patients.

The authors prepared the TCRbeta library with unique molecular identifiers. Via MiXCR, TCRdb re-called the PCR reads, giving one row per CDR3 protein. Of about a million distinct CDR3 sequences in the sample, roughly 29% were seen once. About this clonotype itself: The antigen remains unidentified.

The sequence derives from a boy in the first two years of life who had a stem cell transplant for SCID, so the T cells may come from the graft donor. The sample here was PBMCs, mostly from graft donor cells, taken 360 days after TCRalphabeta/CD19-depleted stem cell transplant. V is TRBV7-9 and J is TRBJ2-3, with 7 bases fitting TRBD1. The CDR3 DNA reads TGTGCCAGCAGCTTAGGGGGACAGTTTAGCACAGATACGCAGTATTTT. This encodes CASSLGGQFSTDTQYF.